This T cell receptor beta chain was sequenced during a study of Ad26.COV2.S vaccination and SARS-CoV-2 variants. Study in general: Each vaccinee took Ad26.COV2.S intramuscularly, once or twice 56 days apart. The study, taken as a whole, reports: Substantial post-vaccination breadth of spike-specific CD8+ and CD4+ T cell responses was reported.

Measured with immunoSEQ multiplex PCR; TCRdb has only the in-frame clones, and not every one. The sample consists of hundreds of thousands of clones, 83% of them appearing once. As to treatment: some 20 received Ad26.COV2.S at low or high dose, single or two shots; five or six received placebo; per-sample allocation not given. Sampling occurred on day 63 after the first vaccine or placebo injection. With respect to this clone: What it binds is unknown.

Germline lookup yields CDR1 SGHAT and CDR2 FQNNGV. The CDR3 loop spans 13 amino acids. The V gene lost 2 bases and the J gene lost 9 bases, with 8 bases spanning the gap. The sequence derives from a person between 18 and 65 years old who received the Ad26.COV2.S COVID-19 vaccine or a placebo. This sequence joins TRBV11-2 and TRBJ1-6; no reliable D call. The specimen comprised peripheral blood, sampled in a trial of Ad26.COV2.S vaccine versus placebo. The CDR3 DNA reads as TGTGCCAGCAGCTTACTGATAGGTTCACCCCTCCACTTT. Translation gives CASSLLIGSPLHF.